This TCR beta chain was documented in a study of beta chain features in type 1 diabetes. On the study more broadly: All samples together contributed 90 million to 110 million sorted cells for examination.

Isolated RNA was reverse transcribed in full, so expressed TCRB transcripts were sequenced. Some clones are missing from TCRdb's copy, which holds only in-frame ones; the method was immunoSEQ multiplex PCR. The top ten clones hold more than 0.08% of a sample with hundreds of thousands of clones, around a sixth of them seen once. Germline V CDR1 and CDR2: LNHDA, SQIVND (reference sequence). V was shortened by 7 bases and J by 7 bases, with 20 bases between the two germline ends. CDR3 length equals 15 residues. Study-wide findings and caveats: Insertion counts at VDJ junctions were lower in type 1 diabetes patients, who also showed more deletions there. Whether HLA type affects TCRB rearrangement stayed undetermined in the present work.

This clone was detected a few times. The antigen is undetermined. The V and J genes are TRBV19 and TRBJ2-1; D is ambiguous. The sample comprised naive CD4+ T cells from blood. This TCR was recovered from a man younger than 35 in good health. Written as DNA, the CDR3 is TGTGCCAGTACCATTGGACCAAGCCGGCGGAATGAGCAGTTCTTC. This gives the protein CASTIGPSRRNEQFF. Using reference TRBV19 and TRBJ2-1 for the parts outside the CDR3, the full variable domain is DGGITQSPKYLFRKEGQNVTLSCEQNLNHDAMYWYRQDPGQGLRLIYYSQIVNDFQKGDIAEGYSVSREKKESFPLTVTSAQKNPTAFYLCASTIGPSRRNEQFFGPGTRLTVL.